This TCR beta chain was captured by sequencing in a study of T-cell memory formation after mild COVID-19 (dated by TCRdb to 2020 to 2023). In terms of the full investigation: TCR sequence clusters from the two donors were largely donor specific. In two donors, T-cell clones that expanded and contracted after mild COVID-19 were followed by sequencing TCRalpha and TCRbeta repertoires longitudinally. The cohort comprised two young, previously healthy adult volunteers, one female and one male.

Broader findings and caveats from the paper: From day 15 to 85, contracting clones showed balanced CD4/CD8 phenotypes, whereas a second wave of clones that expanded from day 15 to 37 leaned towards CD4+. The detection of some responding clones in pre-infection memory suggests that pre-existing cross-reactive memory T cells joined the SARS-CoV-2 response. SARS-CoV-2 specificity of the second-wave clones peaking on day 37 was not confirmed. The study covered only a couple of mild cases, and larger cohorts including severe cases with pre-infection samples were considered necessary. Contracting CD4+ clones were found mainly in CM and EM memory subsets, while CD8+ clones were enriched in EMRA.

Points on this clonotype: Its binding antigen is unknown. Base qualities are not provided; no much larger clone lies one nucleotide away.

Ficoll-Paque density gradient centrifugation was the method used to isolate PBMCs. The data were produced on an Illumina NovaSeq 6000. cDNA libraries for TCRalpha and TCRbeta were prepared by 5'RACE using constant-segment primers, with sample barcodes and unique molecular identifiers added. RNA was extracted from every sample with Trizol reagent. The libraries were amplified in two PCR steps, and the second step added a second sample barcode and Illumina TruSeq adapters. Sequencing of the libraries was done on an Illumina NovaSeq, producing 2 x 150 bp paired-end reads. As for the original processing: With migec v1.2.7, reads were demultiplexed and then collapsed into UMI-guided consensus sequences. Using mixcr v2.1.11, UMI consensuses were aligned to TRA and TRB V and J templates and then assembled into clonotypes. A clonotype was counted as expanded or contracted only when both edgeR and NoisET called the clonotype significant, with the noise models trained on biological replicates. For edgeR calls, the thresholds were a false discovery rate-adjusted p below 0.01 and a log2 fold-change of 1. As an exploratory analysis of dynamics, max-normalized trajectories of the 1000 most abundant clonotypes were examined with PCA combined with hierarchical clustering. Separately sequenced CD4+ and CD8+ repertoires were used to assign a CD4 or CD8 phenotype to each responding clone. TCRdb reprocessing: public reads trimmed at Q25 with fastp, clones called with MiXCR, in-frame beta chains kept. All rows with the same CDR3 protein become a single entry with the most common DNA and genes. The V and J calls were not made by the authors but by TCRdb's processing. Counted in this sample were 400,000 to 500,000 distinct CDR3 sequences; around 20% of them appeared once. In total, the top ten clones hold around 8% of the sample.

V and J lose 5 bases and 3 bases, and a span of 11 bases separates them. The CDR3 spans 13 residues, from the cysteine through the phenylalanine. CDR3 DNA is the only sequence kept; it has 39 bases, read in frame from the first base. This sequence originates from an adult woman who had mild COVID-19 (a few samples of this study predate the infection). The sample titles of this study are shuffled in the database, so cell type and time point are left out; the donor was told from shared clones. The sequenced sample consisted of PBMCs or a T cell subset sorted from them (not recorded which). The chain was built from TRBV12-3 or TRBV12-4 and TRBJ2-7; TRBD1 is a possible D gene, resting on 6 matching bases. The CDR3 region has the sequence CASSRAGVYEQYF. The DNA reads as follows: TGTGCCAGCAGTCGCGCAGGGGTCTACGAGCAGTACTTC.